What follows is one T cell receptor beta chain and its context. The data were taken from a study of cytotoxic CD8 clonotypes in ibrutinib-treated CLL. Germline CDR1 SGHTA, CDR2 FQGNSA. This CDR3 region has 13 residues. V lost 5 bases, J lost 1 base, and 9 bases lay in between. This table comes from immunoSEQ multiplex PCR, and its TCRdb copy is limited to in-frame clones, with some not included. The top ten clones hold around 21% of a sample with 50,000 to 60,000 clones, around four fifths of them seen once. The sequencing here drew on PBMCs, taken after 24 months of ibrutinib treatment. This clonotype was obtained from a human donor with chronic lymphocytic leukemia. The rearrangement links TRBV7-2 to TRBJ2-7; TRBD1 might be the D (5 bases). CDR3 in DNA: TGTGCCAGCAGCCACAGACAGTCCTACGAGCAGTACTTC. Protein product: CASSHRQSYEQYF.